The clone carrying this T cell receptor (beta chain) was picked up a small number of times. Its antigen is not known. The data stem from a study of human T cells and chemical hapten exposure. For the study at large: The variation in per-sample TCR yields arose mainly from small differences in pooled library volumes. Study-wide results and limits: The study found that DPC sensitization did not change TCRs above 1 in 1000 frequency.

Unique molecular identifiers were attached to individual cDNA molecules during library preparation. TCRdb called the RACE reads again in MiXCR, with one record for every CDR3 protein. The sample includes approximately 97,000 distinct CDR3 sequences, approximately 9% of them seen just once. Time point in this sample: healthy volunteer bleed at 2 weeks. Total RNA was extracted from unfractionated whole blood. CDR3 length: 20 amino acids. CDR1 LGHNA and CDR2 YNFKEQ come from the germline V gene. With 1 base removed from V and 1 base from J, the gap between germline ends came to 23 bases. The chain combines TRBV4-2 with TRBJ2-4; D might be TRBD1 (6 bases). The sequenced sample was whole blood. This sequence was found in a female donor in good health. Some clones in this sample may be carry-over from other donors' samples. CDR3 DNA sequence: TGTGCCAGCAGCCAAGGTTACAGGGTTGAAAGTTTACCTGCCAAAAACATTCAGTACTTC. This encodes CASSQGYRVESLPAKNIQYF.